This note documents a single TCR beta chain sequence. The antigen remains unidentified. TCRdb used MiXCR to reprocess the reads, holding one entry per CDR3 protein. The table records fewer than 1,000,000 distinct CDR3 sequences, roughly 31% of them present only once. The record originates from a study of T cell repertoires in cytomegalovirus infection. Germline-derived CDR1 and CDR2 are MNHEY and SVGEGT. The CDR3 loop spans 13 amino acids. V dropped 5 bases and J dropped 3 bases, with 10 bases sitting between them. The chain uses TRBV6-2 or TRBV6-3 and TRBJ1-2; D remains unclear. This receptor was taken from a human donor in good health (CMV status not recorded). Some clones in this sample may be carry-over from other donors' samples. The sequenced sample was cultured CD8+ T cells from PBMCs, obtained from culture after CMV antigen stimulation. CDR3 sequence: CASSPYRYYGYTF. DNA of the CDR3: TGTGCCAGCAGTCCGTACAGATACTATGGCTACACCTTC.